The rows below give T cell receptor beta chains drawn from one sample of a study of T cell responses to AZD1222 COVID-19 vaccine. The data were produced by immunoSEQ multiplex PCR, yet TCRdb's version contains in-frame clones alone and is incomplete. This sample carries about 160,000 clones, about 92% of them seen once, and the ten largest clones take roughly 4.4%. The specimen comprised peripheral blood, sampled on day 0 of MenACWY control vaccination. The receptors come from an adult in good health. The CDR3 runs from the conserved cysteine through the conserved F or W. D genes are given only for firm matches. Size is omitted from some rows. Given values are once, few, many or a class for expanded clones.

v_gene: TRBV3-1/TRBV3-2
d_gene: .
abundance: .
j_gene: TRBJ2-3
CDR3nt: TGTGCCAGCAGCCAGGGGCCCCGCCACAAGTATTTT
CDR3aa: CASSQGPRHKYF

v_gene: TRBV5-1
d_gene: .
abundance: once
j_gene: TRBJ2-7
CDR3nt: TGCGCCAGCAGCTTGGGACCAGCCGTGGGAGAGCAGTACTTC
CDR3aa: CASSLGPAVGEQYF

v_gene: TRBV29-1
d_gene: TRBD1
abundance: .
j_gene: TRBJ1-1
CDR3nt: TGCAGCATTGAGGGGGCGGTCACTGAAGCTTTCTTT
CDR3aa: CSIEGAVTEAFF

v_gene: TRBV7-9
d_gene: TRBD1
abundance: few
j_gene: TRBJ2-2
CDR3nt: TGTGCCAGCAGCTTCCAGGGGGCTCGAACCGGGGAGCTGTTTTTT
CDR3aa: CASSFQGARTGELFF

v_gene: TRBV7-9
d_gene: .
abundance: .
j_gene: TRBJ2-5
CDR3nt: TGTGCCAGCAGCTTAGATCTGGGGTCAGGGGAAGAGACCCAGTACTTC
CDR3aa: CASSLDLGSGEETQYF

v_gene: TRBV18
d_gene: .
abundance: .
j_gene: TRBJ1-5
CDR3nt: TGTGCCAGCTCACCACCTCTGGAGGTAGCTAATCAGCCCCAGCATTTT
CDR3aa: CASSPPLEVANQPQHF

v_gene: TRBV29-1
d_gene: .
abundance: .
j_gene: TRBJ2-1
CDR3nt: TGCAGCGTTGGCGAGAATGAGCAGTTCTTC
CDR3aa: CSVGENEQFF

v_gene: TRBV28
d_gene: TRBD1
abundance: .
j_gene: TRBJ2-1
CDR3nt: TGTGCCAGCCCAGGGGGCCCCTACAATGAGCAGTTCTTC
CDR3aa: CASPGGPYNEQFF

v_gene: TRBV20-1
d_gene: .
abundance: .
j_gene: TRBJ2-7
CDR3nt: TGCAGTGCGGTCACAGTTTACGAGCAGTACTTC
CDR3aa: CSAVTVYEQYF

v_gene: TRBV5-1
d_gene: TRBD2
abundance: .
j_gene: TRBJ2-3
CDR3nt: TGCGCCAGCAGCTTGTCTAGCGGGAGGTTGACAGATACGCAGTATTTT
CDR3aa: CASSLSSGRLTDTQYF

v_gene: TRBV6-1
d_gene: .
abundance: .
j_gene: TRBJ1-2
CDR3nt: TGTGCCAGCAGTGAAGTAGGAAGGATCAGCTATGGCTACACCTTC
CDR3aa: CASSEVGRISYGYTF

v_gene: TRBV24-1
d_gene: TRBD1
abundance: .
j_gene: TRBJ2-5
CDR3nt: TGTGCCACCAGTGACCCCAGACAGGGCGGGCAAGAGACCCAGTACTTC
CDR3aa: CATSDPRQGGQETQYF

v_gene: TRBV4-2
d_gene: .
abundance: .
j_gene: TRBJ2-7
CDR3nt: TGTGCCAGCAGCCAGGGGACTGTCTACGAGCAGTACTTC
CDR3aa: CASSQGTVYEQYF

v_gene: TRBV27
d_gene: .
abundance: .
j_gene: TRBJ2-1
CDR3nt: TGTGCCAGCAGCCTGGTTCGGGACTCCCACTCCTACAATGAGCAGTTCTTC
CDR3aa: CASSLVRDSHSYNEQFF